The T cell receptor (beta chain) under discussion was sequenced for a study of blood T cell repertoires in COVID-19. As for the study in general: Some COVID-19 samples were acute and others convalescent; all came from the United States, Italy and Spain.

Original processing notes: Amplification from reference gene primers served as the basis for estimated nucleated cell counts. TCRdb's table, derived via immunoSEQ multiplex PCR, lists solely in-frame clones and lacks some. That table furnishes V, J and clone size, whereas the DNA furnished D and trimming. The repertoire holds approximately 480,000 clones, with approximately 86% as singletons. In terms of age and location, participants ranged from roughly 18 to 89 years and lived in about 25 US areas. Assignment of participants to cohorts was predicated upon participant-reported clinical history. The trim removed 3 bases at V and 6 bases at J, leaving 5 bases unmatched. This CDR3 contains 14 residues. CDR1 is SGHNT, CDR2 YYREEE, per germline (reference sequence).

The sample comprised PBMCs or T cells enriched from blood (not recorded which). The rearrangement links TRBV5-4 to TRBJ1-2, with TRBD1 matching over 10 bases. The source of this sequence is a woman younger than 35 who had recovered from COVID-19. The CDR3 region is CASSSVTGGNGYTF. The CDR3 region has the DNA TGTGCCAGCAGCTCCGTGACAGGGGGCAATGGCTACACCTTC. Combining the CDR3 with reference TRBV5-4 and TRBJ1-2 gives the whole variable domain ETGVTQSPTHLIKTRGQQVTLRCSSQSGHNTVSWYQQALGQGPQFIFQYYREEENGRGNFPPRFSGLQFPNYSSELNVNALELDDSALYLCASSSVTGGNGYTFGSGTRLTVV.